One T cell receptor beta chain is described in this entry. The antigen remains undetermined. This entry comes from a study of beta chain features in type 1 diabetes. Findings of the study overall: More deletions and fewer insertions at VDJ junctions were found in patients with type 1 diabetes.

The V and J ends lost 1 base and 15 bases respectively, with 7 bases between them. This CDR3 is built from 11 residues. The germline V gene has CDR1 SGHDN and CDR2 FVKESK. Reverse transcription of all isolated RNA meant that expressed TCRB transcripts were sequenced. Only in-frame clones appear in the TCRdb table, and some are missing; sequencing was by immunoSEQ multiplex PCR. In the table there are over 700,000 clones, 17% of which are singletons. The rearrangement joins TRBV14 to TRBJ1-6; D remains unclear. The sequencing input was naive CD4+ T cells from blood. The TCR comes from a woman aged 18-29 years in good health. CDR3 sequence (DNA): TGTGCCAGCAGCCAAGGGCCAGTCCTCCACTTT. This codes for CASSQGPVLHF.